The source of this T cell receptor (beta chain) is a study of identical twins. TCRdb passed the 5' RACE reads through MiXCR, listing each CDR3 protein once. The table includes roughly 230,000 distinct CDR3 sequences, about 8.9% detected once. Whole-study findings and limits: Findings depended on cross-sectional statistics rather than tracking the same donors. Models predicted less out-of-frame TCR alpha sharing in monozygotic twins than was found.

This clonotype occurred a few times. Antigen unknown. The ends were cut back, 2 bases at V and 0 bases at J, with 10 bases in the middle. The CDR3 length is 15 residues. Germline lookup yields CDR1 SQVTM and CDR2 ANQGSEA. These same records also appear under a second study, on yellow fever vaccine responses in identical twins. In that study: Among the twins, the vaccine T cell response reportedly seemed partly convergent and partly personalized.

The V gene is TRBV29-1, the J gene TRBJ2-2; the D is unclear. The TCR sequence derives from a woman aged 18-30 years in good health. The specimen sequenced was CD8+ T cells sorted from blood. This CDR3 reads CSVEPASSNTGELFF. CDR3 sequence (DNA): TGCAGCGTTGAACCGGCCAGCTCGAACACCGGGGAGCTGTTTTTT.